This is a list of T cell receptor beta chains from one sample in a study of shared clonotypes between healthy human individuals. Data came from immunoSEQ multiplex PCR; TCRdb stores just in-frame clones and leaves some out. The sample holds approximately 2,000,000 clones, around 93% seen once. Sequenced input: naive CD4+ T cells from PBMCs. Receptor source: a man between 18 and 35 years old in good health. Some clones in this sample may be carry-over from other donors' samples. The CDR3 runs from the conserved cysteine through the conserved F or W. The order of the fields is clone size, J gene, V gene, D gene, CDR3 DNA, CDR3 protein. A D gene is named only where the DNA matches it firmly. Clone size, where shown, is once, few, many, or a class for clones that have expanded.

clone size: NA
J gene: TRBJ1-1
V gene: TRBV7-2
D gene: NA
CDR3 DNA: TGTGCCAGCAGCTTAGTCGGGGACACCCAAAGGAACACTGAAGCTTTCTTT
CDR3 protein: CASSLVGDTQRNTEAFF

clone size: NA
J gene: TRBJ2-2
V gene: TRBV14
D gene: NA
CDR3 DNA: TGTGCCAGTCGAAGCGGAAGTAGGAACACCGGGGAGCTGTTTTTT
CDR3 protein: CASRSGSRNTGELFF

clone size: NA
J gene: TRBJ2-7
V gene: TRBV7-2
D gene: TRBD2
CDR3 DNA: TGTGCCAGCAGCTCCCGGACTAGCGTACTTTACGAGCAGTACTTC
CDR3 protein: CASSSRTSVLYEQYF

clone size: NA
J gene: TRBJ2-1
V gene: TRBV7-2
D gene: TRBD1
CDR3 DNA: TGTGCCAGCAGCCCGGACAGGGGATCCTACAATGAGCAGTTCTTC
CDR3 protein: CASSPDRGSYNEQFF

clone size: NA
J gene: TRBJ1-1
V gene: TRBV5-4
D gene: NA
CDR3 DNA: TGTGCCAGCAGCCACCATGGGGGGACTGAAGCTTTCTTT
CDR3 protein: CASSHHGGTEAFF

clone size: NA
J gene: TRBJ1-1
V gene: TRBV5-4
D gene: NA
CDR3 DNA: TGTGCCAGCAGCCCCCGGACAGAGCACACTGAAGCTTTCTTT
CDR3 protein: CASSPRTEHTEAFF

clone size: NA
J gene: TRBJ2-1
V gene: TRBV6-4
D gene: TRBD2
CDR3 DNA: TGTGCCAGCAGTGAACAGGGACTAGCGGGAAATGAGCAGTTCTTC
CDR3 protein: CASSEQGLAGNEQFF

clone size: NA
J gene: TRBJ1-1
V gene: TRBV2
D gene: NA
CDR3 DNA: TGTGCCACCAGCATTACAGCCATGAACACTGAAGCTTTCTTT
CDR3 protein: CATSITAMNTEAFF

clone size: NA
J gene: TRBJ2-3
V gene: TRBV4-2
D gene: NA
CDR3 DNA: TGTGCCAGCAGCCAAGAAGGCCCCCACCGAGGCACAGATACGCAGTATTTT
CDR3 protein: CASSQEGPHRGTDTQYF

clone size: NA
J gene: TRBJ2-7
V gene: TRBV6-1
D gene: TRBD1
CDR3 DNA: TGTGCCAGCAGTGAAATGGGACAGAGGGCCTACGAGCAGTACTTC
CDR3 protein: CASSEMGQRAYEQYF

clone size: NA
J gene: TRBJ1-6
V gene: TRBV5-1
D gene: NA
CDR3 DNA: TGCGCCAGCAGCTTGTTTGGACGGAATAATTCACCCCTCCACTTT
CDR3 protein: CASSLFGRNNSPLHF

clone size: NA
J gene: TRBJ2-3
V gene: TRBV7-2
D gene: TRBD2
CDR3 DNA: TGTGCCAGCAGCTTTCTCCCGACTAGCAGCGGGGATACGCAGTATTTT
CDR3 protein: CASSFLPTSSGDTQYF

clone size: NA
J gene: TRBJ1-6
V gene: TRBV5-4
D gene: NA
CDR3 DNA: TGTGCCAGCAGCTTGTTCGAGGCCTATAATTCACCCCTCCACTTT
CDR3 protein: CASSLFEAYNSPLHF

clone size: NA
J gene: TRBJ2-3
V gene: TRBV14
D gene: NA
CDR3 DNA: TGTGCCAGCAGCCCTCTCCCGGGACGATCTAGCACAGATACGCAGTATTTT
CDR3 protein: CASSPLPGRSSTDTQYF

clone size: NA
J gene: TRBJ2-7
V gene: TRBV2
D gene: NA
CDR3 DNA: TGTGCCAGCAGCGAAAACAGGGCCATGAACGAGCAGTACTTC
CDR3 protein: CASSENRAMNEQYF

clone size: NA
J gene: TRBJ2-2
V gene: TRBV6-5
D gene: NA
CDR3 DNA: TGTGCGGTGGGTGTTTCGAACACCGGGGAGCTGTTTTTT
CDR3 protein: CAVGVSNTGELFF

clone size: NA
J gene: TRBJ1-6
V gene: TRBV4-1
D gene: TRBD1
CDR3 DNA: TGCGCCAGCAGCCACCCCGGACGACAGGGATGGGGATCACCCCTCCACTTT
CDR3 protein: CASSHPGRQGWGSPLHF

clone size: NA
J gene: TRBJ1-2
V gene: TRBV30
D gene: NA
CDR3 DNA: TGTGCCTGGAGATTGGAGGGGAACTATGGCTACACCTTC
CDR3 protein: CAWRLEGNYGYTF

clone size: NA
J gene: TRBJ1-4
V gene: TRBV28
D gene: NA
CDR3 DNA: TGTGCCAGCAGTCTAGGAGGGGAGGGCGAAAAACTGTTTTTT
CDR3 protein: CASSLGGEGEKLFF

clone size: NA
J gene: TRBJ1-1
V gene: TRBV5-1
D gene: NA
CDR3 DNA: TGCGCCAGCAGCTTGTTGGTCAGTGAGAACACTGAAGCTTTCTTT
CDR3 protein: CASSLLVSENTEAFF

clone size: NA
J gene: TRBJ2-2
V gene: TRBV19
D gene: TRBD2
CDR3 DNA: TGTGCCAGTAGTTACGGGAGGGCCGACACCGGGGAGCTGTTTTTT
CDR3 protein: CASSYGRADTGELFF

clone size: once
J gene: TRBJ1-5
V gene: TRBV6-6
D gene: TRBD1
CDR3 DNA: TGTGCCAGCAGTTACGGAGGACAGGGGTGGGAGCCCCAGCATTTT
CDR3 protein: CASSYGGQGWEPQHF